The clone carrying this T cell receptor beta chain has more than one count but fewer than ten. Its antigen is not identified. TCRdb re-called the RT-PCR reads with MiXCR, one entry per CDR3 protein. The data show roughly 700,000 distinct CDR3 sequences, roughly 13% seen once. The sample is drawn from a study of response to subunit inactivated influenza vaccine. Whole-study results and caveats: Few additional T cells are recruited per seasonal influenza vaccination, authors suggested.

Between the trimmed V and J ends, which lost 8 bases and 7 bases, there was a span of 15 bases. The CDR3 loop spans 13 amino acids. Germline CDR1 and CDR2: DFQATT and SNEGSKA (reference sequence). The gene calls are TRBV20-1 and TRBJ1-6; D not resolved. The clonotype comes from a man aged 45-65 years who received an inactivated influenza vaccine. Sample: PBMCs from blood, taken approximately 15 days before vaccination. The CDR3 nucleotides read TGCAGTCTGAAGGATACCGGGAATTCACCCCTCCACTTT. This gives the protein CSLKDTGNSPLHF.